Sequencing of this T cell receptor (beta chain) was carried out in a study of T cell repertoires and HLA-DP antigens. About the research overall: Versus self, one alloantigen differed at one groove amino acid, the other at more than eight.

General study results and limits: Average cumulative frequency of previously undetected clones was 36.3% against one allele and approximately 49% against the other. Pre-culture clonality, around 0.041, was far below sorted CD137+ clonality of 0.3 to 0.4.

The CDR3 runs to 14 residues. V was shortened by 4 bases and J by 4 bases, with 12 bases between the two germline ends. CDR1 is SGHKS, CDR2 YYEKEE, per germline (reference sequence). The primer mix covered 54 TRBV segments and 13 TRBJ segments. The assay was immunoSEQ multiplex PCR, and TCRdb's table has in-frame clones only and misses some. The sample yields some 110,000 clones, more than 85% seen once. Turning to this clone: Its cognate antigen is unknown.

This sequence was found in a young woman in good health and CMV-seronegative. Sequencing was performed on CD4+ T cells from PBMCs. This sequence joins TRBV5-5 and TRBJ1-5, with D unresolved. In nucleotides, the CDR3 is TGTGCCAGCAGCCTCACTTTTGGTAATCAGCCCCAGCATTTT. This translates into CASSLTFGNQPQHF.